These 21 T cell receptor beta chains came from one sample sequenced in a study of T cells after somatic rescue of genetic block. Sequencing used immunoSEQ multiplex PCR; TCRdb keeps in-frame clones, though not all of them. The data contain 65,000 to 70,000 clones, 85% to 95% of them singletons. Sequenced: peripheral blood mononuclear cells (PBMCs). Receptors were obtained from a man aged 40-55 years.

This chain connects TRBV4-1 to TRBJ2-7, with D possibly matching TRBD2 (6 bases). The CDR3 has 13 residues. CDR1 is MGHRA, CDR2 YSYEKL, per germline. Trimming cost V 0 bases and J 5 bases, with 8 bases left between them. The CDR3 region has the DNA TGCGCCAGCAGCCAAGAGGAGGGAAACGAGCAGTACTTC. It is translated as CASSQEEGNEQYF.

The count of this clone is one. The J gene is TRBJ2-5, the V gene TRBV6-1; 9 bases fit TRBD2. The end of the DNA fits TRBJ2-7 better, so the J call may be wrong. Germline V gene sequence: CDR1 MNHNS, CDR2 SASEGT. The CDR3 consists of 14 residues. CDR3 nucleotide sequence: TGTGCCAGCAGTGACATAGCGGGAGTTGACGAGCAGTACTTC. It yields the protein CASSDIAGVDEQYF.

The chain has TRBV2 and TRBJ2-3; D not certain. Germline V gene lookup returns CDR1 SNHLY and CDR2 FYNNEI. V was pared by 0 bases and J by 1 base, with 8 bases between. The CDR3 contains 15 residues. DNA of the CDR3: TGTGCCAGCAGTGAAGCTCCTCTGGGCACAGATACGCAGTATTTT. Protein product: CASSEAPLGTDTQYF.

The chain carries TRBV5-1 and TRBJ2-7, with 9 positions matching TRBD2. The CDR3 extends over 16 amino acids. V lost 7 bases to trimming and J lost 6 bases; unmatched junction nucleotides: 17. Looked up from germline, CDR1 is SGHRS and CDR2 is YFSETQ. Written as DNA, the CDR3 is TGCGCCAGCGCGTGGGGTAGCGGGGGCGCAATGAGCGAGCAGTACTTC. This gives the protein CASAWGSGGAMSEQYF.

J is TRBJ1-6 and V is TRBV6-6, with a weak D call TRBD1 (5 bases). V was cut by 2 bases and J by 8 bases, with 10 bases left in between. CDR1 and CDR2 from the germline V gene are MNHNY and SVGAGI (reference sequence). CDR3 length: 14 amino acids. The CDR3 DNA reads TGTGCCAGCAGTTACGGCGACAGCCATTCACCCCTCCACTTT. Translating gives CASSYGDSHSPLHF.

The chain combines TRBV2 with TRBJ2-1, with TRBD2 matching 8 bases. Germline V gene data show CDR1 as SNHLY and CDR2 as FYNNEI. Trimming removed 2 bases from V and 8 bases from J; junction bases left unmatched: 8. This CDR3 comprises 15 residues. The chain's CDR3 is CASSEYRGGEDEQFF. The CDR3 nucleotides read TGTGCCAGCAGTGAATACCGGGGGGGCGAGGATGAGCAGTTCTTC.

The V call is TRBV19, the J call TRBJ2-4, with 11 bases identical to TRBD2. The CDR3 extends over 18 amino acids. V trimming: 3 bases; J trimming: 3 bases; junction bases outside the gene matches: 10. Looked up from germline, CDR1 is LNHDA and CDR2 is SQIVND (reference sequence). The CDR3 coding sequence is TGTGCCAGTAGTATCGGTAGCGGGAGGGCCCGTGACAAAAACATTCAGTACTTC. Amino acid sequence: CASSIGSGRARDKNIQYF. The variable domain in full, with the rest retrieved from reference TRBV19 and TRBJ2-4, is DGGITQSPKYLFRKEGQNVTLSCEQNLNHDAMYWYRQDPGQGLRLIYYSQIVNDFQKGDIAEGYSVSREKKESFPLTVTSAQKNPTAFYLCASSIGSGRARDKNIQYFGAGTRLSVL.

This CDR3 reads CASSSLRGGFEQFF. DNA for the CDR3: TGTGCCAGCAGTTCCCTTCGCGGGGGGTTTGAGCAGTTCTTC. The chain is built from TRBV6-5 and TRBJ2-1; 8 positions agree with TRBD2. With 4 bases clipped from V and 9 bases from J, the junction kept 8 bases outside the gene matches. The CDR3 consists of 14 residues. Germline loops: CDR1 MNHEY, CDR2 SVGAGI.

The gene calls are TRBV4-3 and TRBJ1-2; 7 positions agree with TRBD1. Germline trimming cut 4 bases from V and 6 bases from J; bases unmatched to any gene: 11. The CDR3 loop spans 15 amino acids. The germline V gene has CDR1 LGHNA and CDR2 YSLEER. DNA for the CDR3: TGCGCCAGCAGCCGACTTTTAGGAGGGGGCCATGGCTACACCTTC. Amino acid sequence: CASSRLLGGGHGYTF.

V is TRBV11-2 and J is TRBJ2-2; TRBD1 might be the D (5 bases). Germline V gene lookup returns CDR1 SGHAT and CDR2 FQNNGV. V was pared by 1 base and J by 6 bases, with 9 bases between. The CDR3 runs 14 residues. CDR3 in amino acids: CASSLARVPGELFF. The CDR3 DNA is TGTGCCAGCAGCTTAGCCAGGGTCCCCGGGGAGCTGTTTTTT.

In this sample, this clone turned up once. The CDR3 protein is CATRRGDQGGQPQHF. In nucleotides, the CDR3 is TGTGCCACCAGAAGGGGAGACCAGGGAGGGCAGCCCCAGCATTTT. This sequence joins TRBV15 and TRBJ1-5; D might be TRBD1 (5 bases). Germline CDR1 reads LNHNV; CDR2 reads YYDKDF (reference sequence). V was trimmed by 6 bases and J by 7 bases, leaving 19 bases between them. CDR3 length equals 15 residues.

The chain joins TRBV15 to TRBJ2-1; TRBD2 aligns across 7 bases. The CDR3 runs to 17 residues. V lost 0 bases and J lost 5; bases outside the gene matches: 10. Germline CDR1 is LNHNV and CDR2 is YYDKDF (reference sequence). The CDR3 sequence is CATSRDRRREGDNEQFF. The CDR3, as DNA: TGTGCCACCAGCAGAGATAGGAGGAGGGAGGGCGACAATGAGCAGTTCTTC. Filled out from reference TRBV15 and TRBJ2-1, the complete variable domain reads DAMVIQNPRYQVTQFGKPVTLSCSQTLNHNVMYWYQQKSSQAPKLLFHYYDKDFNNEADTPDNFQSRRPNTSFCFLDIRSPGLGDTAMYLCATSRDRRREGDNEQFFGPGTRLTVL.

This chain links TRBV10-1 with TRBJ2-1; unclear D gene. The CDR3 extends over 13 amino acids. V was clipped by 6 bases and J by 5 bases, with 11 bases between them. Germline values: CDR1 WNHNN, CDR2 SYGVQD (reference sequence). Here the CDR3 DNA reads TGCGCCAGCAGGGAAACGGCTAACAATGAGCAGTTCTTC. Its translation is CASRETANNEQFF.

The CDR3 loop reads CASSLWAGAVDTQYF. For the CDR3, the DNA is TGTGCCAGCAGTTTATGGGCGGGAGCTGTAGATACGCAGTATTTT. This rearrangement joins TRBV28 to TRBJ2-3; 7 bases agree with TRBD2. The germline V gene encodes CDR1 MDHEN and CDR2 SYDVKM. The CDR3 contains 15 residues. J gave up 5 bases and V 0 bases, and 5 bases lay outside the gene matches.

V is TRBV14 and J is TRBJ2-4; D unclear. V gave up 6 bases and J gave up 7 bases, with 16 bases separating them. CDR3 length equals 14 residues. Germline lookup yields CDR1 SGHDN and CDR2 FVKESK. The CDR3 DNA is TGTGCCAGCAGTCACGCCACCTCTGATAACATTCAGTACTTC. It translates to CASSHATSDNIQYF.

V and J are TRBV27 and TRBJ2-1; 7 nucleotides align to TRBD2. V lost 3 bases and J lost 6; bases outside the gene matches: 5. The CDR3 spans 14 residues. The germline V gene has CDR1 MNHEY and CDR2 SMNVEV (reference sequence). CDR3 DNA: TGTGCCAGCAGTTTCGCGGGGGTTAGCAATGAGCAGTTCTTC. Translated: CASSFAGVSNEQFF.

The chain links TRBV2 to TRBJ2-5; the match to TRBD1 covers 9 bases. This CDR3 is built from 11 residues. Germline lookup yields CDR1 SNHLY and CDR2 FYNNEI. This CDR3 reads CAGQGVETQYF. CDR3 nucleotides: TGTGCGGGACAGGGTGTGGAGACCCAGTACTTC.

V is TRBV29-1 and J is TRBJ1-1, with 9 bases matching TRBD1. The CDR3 contains 15 residues. Per germline, CDR1 SQVTM and CDR2 ANQGSEA. The junction had 6 bases not matched to a gene; V was cut back by 0 bases and J by 4 bases. The CDR3 loop reads CSVEDVNRGLTEAFF. In nucleotides, the CDR3 is TGCAGCGTTGAAGACGTTAACAGGGGGCTCACTGAAGCTTTCTTT.

The V call is TRBV7-2, the J call TRBJ2-1; the D is unclear. The length of the CDR3 is 14 residues. With 3 bases removed from V and 5 bases from J, the gap between germline ends came to 11 bases. Per germline, CDR1 SGHTA and CDR2 FQGNSA. The CDR3 loop is CASSFRHPNNEQFF. The CDR3 region has the DNA TGTGCCAGCAGCTTTAGACACCCTAACAATGAGCAGTTCTTC. Drawing the rest from reference TRBV7-2 and TRBJ2-1, the complete variable domain is GAGVSQSPSNKVTEKGKDVELRCDPISGHTALYWYRQSLGQGLEFLIYFQGNSAPDKSGLPSDRFSAERTGGSVSTLTIQRTQQEDSAVYLCASSFRHPNNEQFFGPGTRLTVL.

This chain connects TRBV5-6 to TRBJ2-7; D uncertain. V was cut by 0 bases and J by 1 base, with 11 bases left in between. Germline assignment: CDR1 SGHDT and CDR2 YYEEEE. This CDR3 spans 15 amino acids. In nucleotides, the CDR3 is TGTGCCAGCAGCTTGGGGGCGGTTAGTTCCTACGAGCAGTACTTC. Protein: CASSLGAVSSYEQYF.

This clone was counted a single time. This chain uses TRBV7-6 with TRBJ1-5; D unclear. This CDR3 spans 13 amino acids. V was cut by 3 bases and J by 3 bases, with 6 bases left in between. Germline CDR1 SGHVS, CDR2 FNYEAQ. The CDR3 sequence is CASSFGLNQPQHF. The CDR3 region has the DNA TGTGCCAGCAGCTTCGGCCTCAATCAGCCCCAGCATTTT. The full variable domain, in which reference TRBV7-6 and TRBJ1-5 provide the parts outside the CDR3, is GAGVSQSPRYKVTKRGQDVALRCDPISGHVSLYWYRQALGQGPEFLTYFNYEAQQDKSGLPNDRFSAERPEGSISTLTIQRTEQRDSAMYRCASSFGLNQPQHFGDGTRLSIL.